This T cell receptor (beta chain) emerged from a study of T cell clones after liver transplantation. Study as a whole: TCRbeta sequencing after a pre-transplant mixed lymphocyte reaction identified graft-donor-reactive clones, later tracked in post-transplant blood. Tolerance: complete withdrawal held at least one year, liver enzymes staying within twice normal. Three of the eight recipients were HCV-positive; the rest had non-autoimmune, non-viral transplant indications. General observations from the study: The donor-reactive repertoire was only partly measurable in two subjects, lacking donor cells.

CDR1 and CDR2 from the germline V gene are SGHTA and FQGNSA. The CDR3 consists of 15 residues. Between the trimmed V and J ends, which lost 1 base and 0 bases, there was a span of 7 bases. Profiling relied on immunoSEQ multiplex PCR, and the TCRdb table lists in-frame clones only, not all of them. The sample has 50,000 to 60,000 clones, approximately 63% seen once. As regards this clone: Its antigen is still unknown. The identical CDR3 is also encoded by other nucleotide sequences in the sample.

This specimen was CD4+ T cells from blood, taken at the approximately 15-month timepoint. The sequence was obtained from a human patient who received a liver transplant. Some of the T cells might come from the graft donor. This chain uses TRBV7-2 with TRBJ1-3; D remains unclear. CDR3 sequence reads: CASSLVGSSGNTIYF. CDR3 bases: TGTGCCAGCAGCTTAGTGGGCAGCTCTGGAAACACCATATATTTT. Using reference TRBV7-2 and TRBJ1-3 for the parts outside the CDR3, the full variable domain is GAGVSQSPSNKVTEKGKDVELRCDPISGHTALYWYRQSLGQGLEFLIYFQGNSAPDKSGLPSDRFSAERTGGSVSTLTIQRTQQEDSAVYLCASSLVGSSGNTIYFGEGSWLTVV.